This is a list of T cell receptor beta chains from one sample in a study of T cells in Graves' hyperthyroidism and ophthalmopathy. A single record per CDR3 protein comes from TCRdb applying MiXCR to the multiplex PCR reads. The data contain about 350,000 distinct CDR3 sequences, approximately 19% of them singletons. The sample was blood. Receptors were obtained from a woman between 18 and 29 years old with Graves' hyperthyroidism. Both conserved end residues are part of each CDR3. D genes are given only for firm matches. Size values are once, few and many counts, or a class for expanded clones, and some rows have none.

CDR3 DNA: TGTGCCAGCAGCTTCGACAGGGTCGCCGGGGAGCTGTTTTTT
CDR3 protein: CASSFDRVAGELFF
clone size: .
J gene: TRBJ2-2
V gene: TRBV11-2
D gene: TRBD1

CDR3 DNA: TGTGCTACTCAGAGCCGGACAGATAGCAATCAGCCCCAGCATTTT
CDR3 protein: CATQSRTDSNQPQHF
clone size: .
J gene: TRBJ1-5
V gene: TRBV10-3
D gene: .

CDR3 DNA: TGTGCCAGCAGTGTGAGGGTTCCCGGGGAGCTGTTTTTT
CDR3 protein: CASSVRVPGELFF
clone size: .
J gene: TRBJ2-2
V gene: TRBV2
D gene: .

CDR3 DNA: TGTGCCAGCAGCTTACTGGGACGAGAGAACACTGAAGCTTTCTTT
CDR3 protein: CASSLLGRENTEAFF
clone size: .
J gene: TRBJ1-1
V gene: TRBV7-8
D gene: .

CDR3 DNA: TGTGCCAGCCGACTAGGCGACAGGCTCTTTGGGGCCCATGGCTACACCTTC
CDR3 protein: CASRLGDRLFGAHGYTF
clone size: many
J gene: TRBJ1-2
V gene: TRBV6-4
D gene: .

CDR3 DNA: TGTGCCAGCAGGATGTCTGATAATCAGCCCCAGCATTTT
CDR3 protein: CASRMSDNQPQHF
clone size: many
J gene: TRBJ1-5
V gene: TRBV6-1
D gene: .

CDR3 DNA: TGTGCCACCAGCAGAGGGGACAGGGAAGAGACCCAGTACTTC
CDR3 protein: CATSRGDREETQYF
clone size: many
J gene: TRBJ2-5
V gene: TRBV15
D gene: TRBD1

CDR3 DNA: TGTGCCAGTCGTGATCACGAGCAGTACTTC
CDR3 protein: CASRDHEQYF
clone size: .
J gene: TRBJ2-7
V gene: TRBV6-4
D gene: .

CDR3 DNA: TGTGCCATCAGTCAGGGTGGCCAAGAGACCCAGTACTTC
CDR3 protein: CAISQGGQETQYF
clone size: .
J gene: TRBJ2-5
V gene: TRBV10-3
D gene: .

CDR3 DNA: TGTGCCAGCAGCGGAGGACAGGCCGTCGAGCAGTACTTC
CDR3 protein: CASSGGQAVEQYF
clone size: many
J gene: TRBJ2-7
V gene: TRBV9
D gene: TRBD1

CDR3 DNA: TGTGCCAGCAGCTCATCAGAGACCCAGTACTTC
CDR3 protein: CASSSSETQYF
clone size: many
J gene: TRBJ2-5
V gene: TRBV11-1
D gene: .

CDR3 DNA: TGTGCCAGCAGCTCATTCTATGATACTGCCGGGACAGGGAGATACGAGCAGTACTTC
CDR3 protein: CASSSFYDTAGTGRYEQYF
clone size: many
J gene: TRBJ2-7
V gene: TRBV7-3
D gene: TRBD1

CDR3 DNA: TGTGCCAGCAGTCTAGAACCGGGACGGATGAACTATGGCTACACCTTC
CDR3 protein: CASSLEPGRMNYGYTF
clone size: many
J gene: TRBJ1-2
V gene: TRBV6-5
D gene: .

CDR3 DNA: TGTGCCAGCAGTGTGGTTGGCACAGAATTGACCTACGAGCAGTACTTC
CDR3 protein: CASSVVGTELTYEQYF
clone size: many
J gene: TRBJ2-7
V gene: TRBV2
D gene: .

CDR3 DNA: TGTGCCAGCAGCCTCCAGGGTAACCCTGGAACTGGAAACACCATATATTTT
CDR3 protein: CASSLQGNPGTGNTIYF
clone size: many
J gene: TRBJ1-3
V gene: TRBV11-2
D gene: .

CDR3 DNA: TGCAGTGCTCCGAGGGACGAGGGGCAGTATGGCTACACCTTC
CDR3 protein: CSAPRDEGQYGYTF
clone size: many
J gene: TRBJ1-2
V gene: TRBV20-1
D gene: .

CDR3 DNA: TGCAGTGCTGGGGGGACAGGGAGCGTTGTTGGCTACACCTTC
CDR3 protein: CSAGGTGSVVGYTF
clone size: .
J gene: TRBJ1-2
V gene: TRBV20-1
D gene: TRBD1

CDR3 DNA: TGTGCCACCAGTGATACAGGGCGCGAGCAGTACTTC
CDR3 protein: CATSDTGREQYF
clone size: many
J gene: TRBJ2-7
V gene: TRBV24-1
D gene: .

CDR3 DNA: TGTGCCACCCGGGGGGGCGCGAACATTCAGTACTTC
CDR3 protein: CATRGGANIQYF
clone size: many
J gene: TRBJ2-4
V gene: TRBV10-3
D gene: TRBD2

CDR3 DNA: TGTGCCAGCAGCCTGGGACTAGCGACCCGGGAGCTGTTTTTT
CDR3 protein: CASSLGLATRELFF
clone size: many
J gene: TRBJ2-2
V gene: TRBV11-3
D gene: TRBD2

CDR3 DNA: TGTGCCAGCAGTTTTTGGCTACTGAACACTGATGCTTTCTTT
CDR3 protein: CASSFWLLNTDAFF
clone size: .
J gene: TRBJ1-1
V gene: TRBV12-3/TRBV12-4
D gene: .

CDR3 DNA: TGCGCCAGCAGCCAACTACAGTCCTCAGGCCATGGCTACACCTTC
CDR3 protein: CASSQLQSSGHGYTF
clone size: many
J gene: TRBJ1-2
V gene: TRBV4-1
D gene: .

CDR3 DNA: TGTGCCAGCAGCCAAGGAGTCTCGCTAGCGGGGGGGCTGAGTCAAGAGACCCAGTACTTC
CDR3 protein: CASSQGVSLAGGLSQETQYF
clone size: many
J gene: TRBJ2-5
V gene: TRBV3-1
D gene: TRBD2

CDR3 DNA: TGTGCCAGCAGCTCACCAGGGGGCCCTAACACTGAAGCTTTCTTT
CDR3 protein: CASSSPGGPNTEAFF
clone size: .
J gene: TRBJ1-1
V gene: TRBV5-4
D gene: TRBD1

CDR3 DNA: TGCGCCAGCAGCCAAGAGGGTAGCGGGGGCACCGGGGAGCTGTTTTTT
CDR3 protein: CASSQEGSGGTGELFF
clone size: few
J gene: TRBJ2-2
V gene: TRBV4-1
D gene: TRBD2

CDR3 DNA: TGCGCCAGCAGTACCGGGACAATAGGGGAGACCCAGTACTTC
CDR3 protein: CASSTGTIGETQYF
clone size: .
J gene: TRBJ2-5
V gene: TRBV5-1
D gene: .

CDR3 DNA: TGTGCCAGCAGGGGACAGGGTAACTATGGCTACACCTTC
CDR3 protein: CASRGQGNYGYTF
clone size: many
J gene: TRBJ1-2
V gene: TRBV27
D gene: TRBD1

CDR3 DNA: TGTGCCAGCAGCAACCCAGGTTCTGGGGCCAACGTCCTGACTTTC
CDR3 protein: CASSNPGSGANVLTF
clone size: many
J gene: TRBJ2-6
V gene: TRBV7-2
D gene: .

CDR3 DNA: TGTGCCAGCACCCCTCAAATACTCCAAGAGACCCAGTACTTC
CDR3 protein: CASTPQILQETQYF
clone size: many
J gene: TRBJ2-5
V gene: TRBV6-5
D gene: .

CDR3 DNA: TGTGCCAGCCGACAGGGCCCAGAGACCCAGTACTTC
CDR3 protein: CASRQGPETQYF
clone size: .
J gene: TRBJ2-5
V gene: TRBV6-2/TRBV6-3
D gene: TRBD1

CDR3 DNA: TGTGCCTCGTGGACTAGACAGGGGGTAATATATCGGGCTTTCTTT
CDR3 protein: CASWTRQGVIYRAFF
clone size: many
J gene: TRBJ1-1
V gene: TRBV30
D gene: TRBD1

CDR3 DNA: TGTGCCACCAGTGCCCCCCTGGGGGACCCCAGGGTTCGGGAGACCCAGTGCTTC
CDR3 protein: CATSAPLGDPRVRETQCF
clone size: few
J gene: TRBJ2-5
V gene: TRBV24-1
D gene: .

CDR3 DNA: TGTGCCAGCTCCACCAGGGAGACCCAGTACTTC
CDR3 protein: CASSTRETQYF
clone size: many
J gene: TRBJ2-5
V gene: TRBV6-2/TRBV6-3
D gene: .

CDR3 DNA: TGTGCCAGCGGGGGAGGCAATCAGCCCCAGCATTTT
CDR3 protein: CASGGGNQPQHF
clone size: .
J gene: TRBJ1-5
V gene: TRBV28
D gene: .

CDR3 DNA: TGTGCCAGCAGCCAAGACCGGAATCAGCCCCAGCATTTT
CDR3 protein: CASSQDRNQPQHF
clone size: many
J gene: TRBJ1-5
V gene: TRBV5-6
D gene: .

CDR3 DNA: TGTGCCAGCAGCCCAACAACCAGACAGGGAGTCGAGCAGTACTTC
CDR3 protein: CASSPTTRQGVEQYF
clone size: many
J gene: TRBJ2-7
V gene: TRBV7-9
D gene: TRBD1

CDR3 DNA: TGTGCCAGCGGACAGTTGGAGACCCAGTACTTC
CDR3 protein: CASGQLETQYF
clone size: many
J gene: TRBJ2-5
V gene: TRBV2
D gene: .

CDR3 DNA: TGTGCCAGTTCCGCAACACAGGTTCAAGAGACCCAGTACTTC
CDR3 protein: CASSATQVQETQYF
clone size: many
J gene: TRBJ2-5
V gene: TRBV12-3/TRBV12-4
D gene: .

CDR3 DNA: TGTGCCAGCAGTGAGACAGGAGGGAACACTGAAGCTTTCTTT
CDR3 protein: CASSETGGNTEAFF
clone size: .
J gene: TRBJ1-1
V gene: TRBV2
D gene: .

CDR3 DNA: TGTGCCAGCAGTCAGGGGGTTGGAGACGAGACCCAGTACTTC
CDR3 protein: CASSQGVGDETQYF
clone size: .
J gene: TRBJ2-5
V gene: TRBV12-3/TRBV12-4
D gene: TRBD1

CDR3 DNA: TGTGCCAGCTGCCGTTTTACCGTCGAGCAGTACTTC
CDR3 protein: CASCRFTVEQYF
clone size: many
J gene: TRBJ2-7
V gene: TRBV2
D gene: .

CDR3 DNA: TGTGCCACCAACAGAGGGGGGCTGAGCTCCTACGAGCAGTACTTC
CDR3 protein: CATNRGGLSSYEQYF
clone size: many
J gene: TRBJ2-7
V gene: TRBV15
D gene: .

CDR3 DNA: TGTGCCAGCGGAGACAGGGGTTGGCAGCCCCAGCATTTT
CDR3 protein: CASGDRGWQPQHF
clone size: few
J gene: TRBJ1-5
V gene: TRBV6-1
D gene: TRBD1

CDR3 DNA: TGTGCCTGGAGTGGGGCAGGGGCGTATAGCAATCAGCCCCAGCATTTT
CDR3 protein: CAWSGAGAYSNQPQHF
clone size: .
J gene: TRBJ1-5
V gene: TRBV30
D gene: .

CDR3 DNA: TGTGCCAGCAGCCAGGACGGTTGGCAGCCCCAGCATTTT
CDR3 protein: CASSQDGWQPQHF
clone size: .
J gene: TRBJ1-5
V gene: TRBV3-1
D gene: .

CDR3 DNA: TGTGCCAGCAGCTTATTCGCCCCCCGGGGTGAATCGAACACCGGGGAGCTGTTTTTT
CDR3 protein: CASSLFAPRGESNTGELFF
clone size: .
J gene: TRBJ2-2
V gene: TRBV11-2
D gene: .

CDR3 DNA: TGTGCCAGCAGTTCCCTCTTGAGGGGGGCTTACCAGCCCCAGCATTTT
CDR3 protein: CASSSLLRGAYQPQHF
clone size: many
J gene: TRBJ1-5
V gene: TRBV28
D gene: .

CDR3 DNA: TGTGCCTGGAGCGTGGGAGTTAACACTGAAGCTTTCTTT
CDR3 protein: CAWSVGVNTEAFF
clone size: many
J gene: TRBJ1-1
V gene: TRBV30
D gene: .

CDR3 DNA: TGTGCCTGGAGTGTACGGTTTGGGACTAGCGGGGGGGCCCAAGAGACCCAGTACTTC
CDR3 protein: CAWSVRFGTSGGAQETQYF
clone size: .
J gene: TRBJ2-5
V gene: TRBV30
D gene: TRBD2

CDR3 DNA: TGTGCCTGTCAACGAGAGACCCAGTACTTC
CDR3 protein: CACQRETQYF
clone size: many
J gene: TRBJ2-5
V gene: TRBV30
D gene: .

CDR3 DNA: TGTGCCAGCAGTTACACCCGCGTCCCGGGGGAAAACTATGGCTACACCTTC
CDR3 protein: CASSYTRVPGENYGYTF
clone size: .
J gene: TRBJ1-2
V gene: TRBV6-2/TRBV6-3
D gene: .

CDR3 DNA: TGTGCCAGCAGTTACCTTTTGGACGTGAACACTGAAGCTTTCTTT
CDR3 protein: CASSYLLDVNTEAFF
clone size: many
J gene: TRBJ1-1
V gene: TRBV6-2/TRBV6-3
D gene: .

CDR3 DNA: TGTGCCAGCAGGGTGGGGCCCCAGACCCAGTACTTC
CDR3 protein: CASRVGPQTQYF
clone size: many
J gene: TRBJ2-5
V gene: TRBV12-3/TRBV12-4
D gene: .